This TCR beta chain derives from a study of cytomegalovirus exposure and HLA in healthy donors. Germline values: CDR1 LNHDA, CDR2 SQIVND (reference sequence). The CDR3 spans 14 residues. V was clipped by 7 bases and J by 5 bases; unmatched bases: 9. Repertoires were generated with immunoSEQ multiplex PCR, while TCRdb's copy carries only in-frame clones and drops some. The sample lists 250,000 to 400,000 clones, approximately 85% occurring once. The V and J genes are TRBV19 and TRBJ1-2, with 8 bases fitting TRBD1. Material for sequencing was PBMCs. This sequence was found in a man aged 30-40 years in good health and CMV-seronegative. CDR3 residues: CASTPRDRTYGYTF. The CDR3 coding sequence is TGTGCCAGTACCCCCCGGGACAGGACATATGGCTACACCTTC.